What follows are 8 T cell receptor beta chains derived from one specimen sequenced in a study of blood T cell repertoires in COVID-19. Profiled with immunoSEQ multiplex PCR; TCRdb holds only in-frame clones, not every one. Of about 260,000 clones in the sample, about 87% are singletons; the top ten hold less than 10%. Sequences were obtained from peripheral blood. The receptor source for this set is a human donor in a cohort sampled during active COVID-19.

The chain couples TRBV19 to TRBJ1-4; no clear D. The V gene lost 2 bases and the J gene lost 0 bases, with 10 bases spanning the gap. In germline, CDR1 is LNHDA, CDR2 SQIVND (reference sequence). The CDR3 contains 16 residues. The CDR3, as DNA: TGTGCCAGTAGTATACTGACGGGAGCAACTAATGAAAAACTGTTTTTT. This translates into CASSILTGATNEKLFF.

The chain combines TRBV9 with TRBJ2-1, with D possibly being TRBD1 (6 bases). The CDR3 sequence is 16 residues long. CDR1 is SGDLS and CDR2 is YYNGEE in the germline V gene. V lost 3 bases and J lost 0, with 13 bases in between. The CDR3 reads CASSGDTSVSYNEQFF. The CDR3 coding sequence is TGTGCCAGCAGCGGGGACACCTCAGTCTCCTACAATGAGCAGTTCTTC.

The chain combines TRBV11-2 with TRBJ2-7, with 10 positions matching TRBD2. J gave up 6 bases and V 2 bases, and 7 bases lay outside the gene matches. Germline V gives CDR1 SGHAT, CDR2 FQNNGV. The CDR3 runs to 15 residues. This CDR3 reads CASSLSLAGAPEQYF. CDR3 DNA: TGTGCCAGCAGCTTAAGTCTAGCGGGGGCACCCGAGCAGTACTTC.

On this clone: One end of the junction fails to match germline, which may point to a read error. CDR3 sequence reads: CASSPIASSSTDTQYF. The CDR3 DNA follows: TGTGCTAGCAGCCCAATAGCTAGCTCTAGCACAGATACGCAGTATTTT. The J gene is TRBJ2-3, the V gene TRBV7-7; TRBD2 might be the D (5 bases). The CDR3 runs to 16 residues. Germline V CDR1 and CDR2: SSHAT, FNYEAQ (reference sequence).

The chain has TRBV4-1 and TRBJ1-2; 12 nucleotides align to TRBD1. The CDR3 loop spans 16 amino acids. With 1 base clipped from V and 4 bases from J, the junction kept 4 bases outside the gene matches. Per germline, CDR1 MGHRA and CDR2 YSYEKL. The CDR3 DNA sequence: TGCGCCAGCAGCCAAGCGGGGACAGGGGGCTTCTATGGCTACACCTTC. This translates into CASSQAGTGGFYGYTF.

The CDR3 DNA reads TGTGCCAGCAGCTTAGGGACTAGCGGGGCGGCCCCAGATACGCAGTATTTT. This gives the protein CASSLGTSGAAPDTQYF. The chain couples TRBV7-8 to TRBJ2-3, with TRBD2 matching 12 bases. The junction had 6 bases not matched to a gene; V was cut back by 1 base and J by 4 bases. The germline gives CDR1 SGHVS, CDR2 FQNEAQ. CDR3 length equals 17 residues.

A remark on this clone: A much larger clone is a single base away; this may be a read error. The chain carries TRBV6-5 and TRBJ1-5; 8 bases map to TRBD1. This CDR3 is 13 amino acids long. Looked up from germline, CDR1 is MNHEY and CDR2 is SVGAGI. V lost 6 bases, J lost 5 bases, and 3 bases stayed unmatched. CDR3 sequence reads: CASSPTGDQPQHF. The CDR3 region has the DNA TGTGCCAGCAGCCCGACAGGGGATCAGCCCCAGCATTTT.

This clone showed up just once. The chain has TRBV12-3 or TRBV12-4 and TRBJ1-2; a weak D match, TRBD1 (5 bases). V gave up 4 bases and J gave up 5 bases, with 8 bases separating them. This CDR3 is built from 12 residues. This chain's CDR3 is CASSWGSYGYTF. The CDR3 DNA reads as TGTGCCAGCAGTTGGGGCTCTTATGGCTACACCTTC.